Shown below are 21 T cell receptor beta chains from a single sample sequenced in a study of PD-1 blockade in classical Hodgkin lymphoma. Each patient's relapse followed autologous stem cell transplantation, and brentuximab vedotin exposure varied. Clones were sequenced by immunoSEQ multiplex PCR, and TCRdb holds only the in-frame ones, with some missing. The repertoire holds about 110,000 clones, about 88% seen once, with just under 20% in the top ten. This material consisted of peripheral blood mononuclear cells (PBMCs), taken before the second cycle of nivolumab. These receptors originate from a human donor with classical Hodgkin lymphoma.

As DNA, the CDR3 is TGTGCCAGCAGCTTAGATGGCGGGAGGGCCGGATATGAGCAGTTCTTC. Amino acids: CASSLDGGRAGYEQFF. V is TRBV7-2 and J is TRBJ2-1; 9 positions match TRBD2. Germline trimming cut 1 base from V and 8 bases from J; bases unmatched to any gene: 9. The CDR3 is 16 amino acids. The germline gives CDR1 SGHTA, CDR2 FQGNSA.

The chain links TRBV11-2 to TRBJ2-7, with TRBD2 identical over 9 bases. The CDR3 length is 19 residues. Looked up from germline, CDR1 is SGHAT and CDR2 is FQNNGV. V shed 5 bases, J shed 2 bases, and the junction held 19 bases outside the gene matches. CDR3 in amino acids: CASSPLGSGRRNSPYEQYF. DNA of the CDR3: TGTGCCAGCAGCCCACTGGGTAGCGGGAGACGAAACTCCCCCTACGAGCAGTACTTC.

The rearrangement uses TRBV5-5 and TRBJ1-2; unclear D gene. The V gene lost 5 bases and the J gene lost 2 bases, with 10 bases spanning the gap. Germline V lookup: CDR1 SGHKS, CDR2 YYEKEE (reference sequence). The CDR3 loop spans 13 amino acids. CDR3: CASSLDGNYGYTF. CDR3 in DNA: TGTGCCAGCAGTTTAGACGGCAACTATGGCTACACCTTC.

This rearrangement joins TRBV5-1 to TRBJ2-5; D perhaps matches TRBD1 (6 bases). V shed 4 bases and J shed 5 bases, with 18 bases lying between them. The germline gives CDR1 SGHRS, CDR2 YFSETQ. CDR3 length equals 15 residues. CDR3 residues: CASSPGTSRWETQYF. CDR3 nucleotide sequence: TGCGCCAGCAGCCCTGGGACATCTCGATGGGAGACCCAGTACTTC.

The CDR3, as DNA: TGTGCCAGCAGCCTGGGGAGGACAGGGGGCTACCAAGAGACCCAGTACTTC. This translates into CASSLGRTGGYQETQYF. The rearrangement joins TRBV5-5 to TRBJ2-5; TRBD1 agrees at 11 bases. The trim removed 4 bases at V and 0 bases at J, leaving 8 bases unmatched. The CDR3 totals 17 residues. In germline, CDR1 is SGHKS, CDR2 YYEKEE (reference sequence).

This clone was counted only a few times. The rearrangement uses TRBV19 and TRBJ2-1; TRBD2 aligns across 9 bases. The CDR3 runs to 18 residues. The germline CDR1 and CDR2 sequences are LNHDA and SQIVND (reference sequence). V was pared by 3 bases and J by 5 bases, with 14 bases of the junction left unmatched. The CDR3 loop reads CASSIFGVRVAGDNEQFF. The CDR3 DNA reads as TGTGCCAGTAGTATTTTCGGGGTTAGGGTAGCGGGAGACAATGAGCAGTTCTTC. The full variable domain, with the rest looked up from reference TRBV19 and TRBJ2-1, is DGGITQSPKYLFRKEGQNVTLSCEQNLNHDAMYWYRQDPGQGLRLIYYSQIVNDFQKGDIAEGYSVSREKKESFPLTVTSAQKNPTAFYLCASSIFGVRVAGDNEQFFGPGTRLTVL.

CDR3 amino acids: CASSNGQGASGYTF. The CDR3 nucleotides are TGTGCCAGCTCAAACGGACAGGGGGCTTCTGGCTACACCTTC. The genes are TRBV18 and TRBJ1-2, with 11 bases aligning to TRBD1. Germline CDR1 and CDR2: KGHSH and LQKENI. After removal of 5 bases from V and 7 bases from J, the junction contained 6 bases not matched to a gene. This CDR3 region has 14 residues.

The rearrangement uses TRBV23-1 and TRBJ1-2; D is ambiguous. TRBV23-1 is an open reading frame whose function is uncertain. V was shortened by 7 bases and J by 5 bases, with 17 bases between the two germline ends. This CDR3 spans 14 amino acids. The CDR3 nucleotides are TGCGCCAGCACCCTCGCAGCCCTGGCGTATGGCTACACCTTC. This codes for CASTLAALAYGYTF.

CDR3 in amino acids: CSVGQPPDGYTF. The CDR3 DNA is TGCAGCGTCGGACAGCCTCCGGATGGCTACACCTTC. The chain employs TRBV29-1 and TRBJ1-2; D is perhaps TRBD1 (6 bases). Trimming left V 6 bases short and J 6 bases short, with 14 bases between. Per the germline V gene, CDR1 is SQVTM and CDR2 is ANQGSEA. The CDR3 loop spans 12 amino acids. The full variable domain, rest sourced from reference TRBV29-1 and TRBJ1-2, is SAVISQKPSRDICQRGTSLTIQCQVDSQVTMMFWYRQQPGQSLTLIATANQGSEATYESGFVIDKFPISRPNLTFSTLTVSNMSPEDSSIYLCSVGQPPDGYTFGSGTRLTVV.

The CDR3 coding sequence is TGTGCCAGTAGTAATTACAGGGAATCGGAGACCCAGTACTTC. This translates into CASSNYRESETQYF. This chain uses TRBV19 with TRBJ2-5, with D perhaps TRBD1 (6 bases). Germline V gene data show CDR1 as LNHDA and CDR2 as SQIVND (reference sequence). V dropped 4 bases and J dropped 5 bases, with 14 bases sitting between them. The CDR3 is 14 amino acids.

This sequence joins TRBV14 and TRBJ2-2; the D gene is possibly TRBD1 (6 bases). The CDR3 is 14 amino acids. With 7 bases removed from V and 6 bases from J, the gap between germline ends came to 15 bases. The V gene's germline CDR1 is SGHDN and CDR2 FVKESK. The DNA of the CDR3 is TGTGCCAGCAAAACCAGGGGATCGTCCGGGGAGCTGTTTTTT. Encoded protein: CASKTRGSSGELFF.

The chain recombines TRBV10-1 with TRBJ2-2; 7 bases align to TRBD2. CDR3 length: 15 residues. J gave up 5 bases and V 1 base, and 4 bases lay outside the gene matches. Germline-derived CDR1 and CDR2 are WNHNN and SYGVQD (reference sequence). CDR3 region: CASSEFQAGTGELFF. The CDR3 DNA reads TGCGCCAGCAGTGAGTTTCAAGCGGGGACCGGGGAGCTGTTTTTT.

CDR3 loop: CASSARGNMGNEKLFF. The CDR3 nucleotides are TGTGCCAGCAGCGCACGGGGAAATATGGGTAATGAAAAACTGTTTTTT. The chain recombines TRBV5-4 with TRBJ1-4; unclear D gene. The CDR3 contains 16 residues. The germline gives CDR1 SGHNT, CDR2 YYREEE (reference sequence). The V gene lost 4 bases and the J gene lost 4 bases, with 17 bases spanning the gap.

The CDR3, as DNA: TGTGCCAGCAGTCCGCAGGGTGGGGCTAATGAAAAACTGTTTTTT. This translates into CASSPQGGANEKLFF. The genes are TRBV28 and TRBJ1-4; possible D gene TRBD1, 5 bases. Deletions cut 5 bases from V and 3 bases from J, with 13 bases between. Germline V gene sequence: CDR1 MDHEN, CDR2 SYDVKM. The CDR3 runs 15 residues.

The chain combines TRBV21-1 with TRBJ2-5; the table's D gene call, TRBD1, was not cross checked with the DNA. TRBV21-1 is a pseudogene locus. CDR3 length: 16 amino acids. CDR3 protein: CASSKGEVGKKETQYF. The CDR3 nucleotides are TGTGCCAGCAGCAAAGGCGAAGTGGGCAAAAAAGAGACCCAGTACTTC.

The chain couples TRBV6-5 to TRBJ1-1, with a weak D call TRBD1 (6 bases). Trimming removed 3 bases at V and 4 bases at J, with 15 bases between. The germline gives CDR1 MNHEY, CDR2 SVGAGI. The CDR3 covers 15 residues. The CDR3 bases are TGTGCCAGCAGTTATCGTAAGGCAGGGGCCACTGAAGCTTTCTTT. Protein sequence: CASSYRKAGATEAFF.

This chain joins TRBV27 and TRBJ1-2; D unclear. The CDR3 extends over 13 amino acids. The ends were cut back, 0 bases at V and 1 base at J, with 3 bases in the middle. The germline V gene encodes CDR1 MNHEY and CDR2 SMNVEV (reference sequence). The CDR3 spells CASSLSVNYGYTF. In nucleotides, the CDR3 is TGTGCCAGCAGTTTATCAGTTAACTATGGCTACACCTTC.

The gene calls are TRBV6-1 and TRBJ2-6; possibly TRBD2 for D (6 bases). Deletions cut 4 bases from V and 0 bases from J, with 7 bases between. The germline CDR1 and CDR2 sequences are MNHNS and SASEGT. The CDR3 has 15 amino acids. The DNA of the CDR3 is TGTGCCAGCAGTGTGGAGGGCTCTGGGGCCAACGTCCTGACTTTC. Protein sequence: CASSVEGSGANVLTF.

Here the CDR3 reads CASSYLPRDTQYF. CDR3 bases: TGTGCCAGCAGTTACCTACCCCGTGATACGCAGTATTTT. The V and J genes are TRBV6-5 and TRBJ2-3, with no clear D. V lost 2 bases and J lost 6, with 9 bases in between. The CDR3 is 13 residues long. The germline V gene has CDR1 MNHEY and CDR2 SVGAGI.

This chain connects TRBV7-9 to TRBJ2-6; TRBD2 matches at 7 bases. The CDR3 has 18 residues. V gave up 5 bases and J gave up 2 bases; unmatched junction bases: 12. The germline gives CDR1 SEHNR, CDR2 FQNEAQ (reference sequence). The CDR3 coding sequence is TGTGCCAGCAGCCTTGGGAGGGCCGATATCCCTGGGGCCAACGTCCTGACTTTC. Encoded protein: CASSLGRADIPGANVLTF.

This chain joins TRBV10-2 and TRBJ1-4; 8 bases line up with TRBD1. The V gene end was trimmed by 5 bases and the J gene end by 6 bases; junction bases not matched to a gene: 8. This CDR3 region has 15 residues. From germline, CDR1 is WSHSY and CDR2 SAAADI. The CDR3 coding sequence is TGCGCCAGCAGTCCGACAGGGGAATATTATGAAAAACTGTTTTTT. Protein sequence: CASSPTGEYYEKLFF.